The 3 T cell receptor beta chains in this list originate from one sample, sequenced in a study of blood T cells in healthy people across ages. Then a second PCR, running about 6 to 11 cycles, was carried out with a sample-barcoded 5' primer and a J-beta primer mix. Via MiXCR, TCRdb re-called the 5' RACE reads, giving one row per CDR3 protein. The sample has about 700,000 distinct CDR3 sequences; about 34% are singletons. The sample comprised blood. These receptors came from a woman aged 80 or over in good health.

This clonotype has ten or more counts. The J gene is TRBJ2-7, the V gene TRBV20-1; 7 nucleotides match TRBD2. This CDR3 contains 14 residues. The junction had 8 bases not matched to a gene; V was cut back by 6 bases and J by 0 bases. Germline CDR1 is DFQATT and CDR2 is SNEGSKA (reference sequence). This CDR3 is CSARRGGSSYEQYF. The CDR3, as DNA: TGCAGTGCACGGAGGGGAGGGAGCTCCTACGAGCAGTACTTC.

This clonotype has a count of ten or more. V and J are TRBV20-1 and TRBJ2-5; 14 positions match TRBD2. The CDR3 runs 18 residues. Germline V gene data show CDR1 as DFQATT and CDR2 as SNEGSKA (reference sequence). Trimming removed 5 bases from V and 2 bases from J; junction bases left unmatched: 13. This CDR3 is CSASDPGTSGGIQETQYF. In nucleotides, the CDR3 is TGCAGTGCTTCGGACCCCGGGACTAGCGGGGGAATACAAGAGACCCAGTACTTC.

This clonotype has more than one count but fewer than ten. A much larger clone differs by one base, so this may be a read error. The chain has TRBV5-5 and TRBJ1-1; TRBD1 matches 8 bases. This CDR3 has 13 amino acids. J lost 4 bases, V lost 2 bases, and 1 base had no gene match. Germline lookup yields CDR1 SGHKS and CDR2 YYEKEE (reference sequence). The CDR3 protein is CASSFTGGTEAFF. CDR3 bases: TGTGCCAGCAGCTTCACAGGGGGCACTGAAGCTTTCTTT.